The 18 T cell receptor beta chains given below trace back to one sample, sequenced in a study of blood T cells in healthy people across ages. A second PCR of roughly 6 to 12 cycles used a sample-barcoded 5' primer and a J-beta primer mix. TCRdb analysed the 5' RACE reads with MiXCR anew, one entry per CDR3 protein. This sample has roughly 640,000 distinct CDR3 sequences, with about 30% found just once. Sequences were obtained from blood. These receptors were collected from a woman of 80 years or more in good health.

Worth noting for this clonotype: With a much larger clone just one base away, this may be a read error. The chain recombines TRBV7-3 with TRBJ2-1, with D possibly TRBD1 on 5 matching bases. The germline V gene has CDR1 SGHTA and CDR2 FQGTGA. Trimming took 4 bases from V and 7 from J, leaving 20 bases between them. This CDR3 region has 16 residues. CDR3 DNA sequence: TGTGCCAGCAGCTCATCAGGGTGGCTAATGGGTAATGAGCAGTTCTTC. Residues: CASSSSGWLMGNEQFF.

CDR3 sequence reads: CATSDSVKHEQFF. The CDR3 region has the DNA TGTGCCACCAGTGATTCCGTCAAACATGAGCAGTTCTTC. The V gene is TRBV24-1, the J gene TRBJ2-1; D unclear. Trimming took off 2 bases at V and 8 bases at J, with 9 bases between the two ends. The CDR3 length is 13 residues. Looked up from germline, CDR1 is KGHDR and CDR2 is SFDVKD.

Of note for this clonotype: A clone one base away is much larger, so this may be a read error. This CDR3 is CASSPLLQGGYNEQYF. CDR3 in DNA: TGTGCCAGCAGTCCGTTACTCCAGGGGGGATACAATGAGCAGTACTTC. This chain links TRBV28 with TRBJ2-5, with D possibly being TRBD1 (7 bases). From germline, CDR1 is MDHEN and CDR2 SYDVKM. V lost 5 bases and J lost 11, with 27 bases in between. CDR3 length: 16 residues.

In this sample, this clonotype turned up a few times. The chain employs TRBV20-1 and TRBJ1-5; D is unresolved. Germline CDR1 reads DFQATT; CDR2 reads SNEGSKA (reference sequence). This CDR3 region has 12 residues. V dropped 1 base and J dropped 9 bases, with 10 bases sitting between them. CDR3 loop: CSARAPRGPQHF. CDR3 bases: TGCAGTGCTAGAGCTCCTCGGGGGCCCCAGCATTTT.

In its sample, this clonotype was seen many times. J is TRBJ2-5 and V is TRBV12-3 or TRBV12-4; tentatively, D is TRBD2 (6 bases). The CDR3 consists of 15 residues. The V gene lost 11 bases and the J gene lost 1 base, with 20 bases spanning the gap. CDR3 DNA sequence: TGTGCCTCTTCGATGGGGCTAGCGCTCCAAGAGACCCAGTACTTC. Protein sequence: CASSMGLALQETQYF.

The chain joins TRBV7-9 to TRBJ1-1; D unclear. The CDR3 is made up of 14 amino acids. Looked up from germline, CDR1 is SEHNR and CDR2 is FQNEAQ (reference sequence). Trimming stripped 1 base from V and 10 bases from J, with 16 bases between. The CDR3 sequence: CASSLVGGSTRAFF. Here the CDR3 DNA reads TGTGCCAGCAGCTTAGTGGGTGGAAGTACACGAGCTTTCTTT.

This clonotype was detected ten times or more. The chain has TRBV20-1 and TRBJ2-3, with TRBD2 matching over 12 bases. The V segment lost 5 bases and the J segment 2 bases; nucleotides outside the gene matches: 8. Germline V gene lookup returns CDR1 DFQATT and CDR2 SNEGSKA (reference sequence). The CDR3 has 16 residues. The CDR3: CSASKTSGGITDTQYF. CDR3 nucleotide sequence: TGCAGTGCTTCCAAGACTAGCGGGGGAATCACAGATACGCAGTATTTT.

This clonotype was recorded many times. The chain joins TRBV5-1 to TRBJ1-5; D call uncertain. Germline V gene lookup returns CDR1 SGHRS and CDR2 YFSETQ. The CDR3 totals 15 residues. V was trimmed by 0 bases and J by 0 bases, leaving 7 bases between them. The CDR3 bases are TGCGCCAGCAGCTTGGACGGAAATAGCAATCAGCCCCAGCATTTT. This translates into CASSLDGNSNQPQHF.

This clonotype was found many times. DNA for the CDR3: TGTGCCAGCAGTTACGGGCCCCCTTATGGCTACACCTTC. Protein sequence: CASSYGPPYGYTF. The chain uses TRBV6-5 and TRBJ1-2; D ambiguous. The V and J ends lost 2 bases and 5 bases respectively, with 9 bases between them. The CDR3 loop spans 13 amino acids. Germline lookup yields CDR1 MNHEY and CDR2 SVGAGI.

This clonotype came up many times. The CDR3 protein is CATSDFGEQFF. The CDR3 bases are TGTGCCACCAGTGATTTTGGAGAGCAGTTCTTC. The V gene is TRBV24-1, the J gene TRBJ2-1; no reliable D call. This CDR3 region has 11 residues. V was shortened by 1 base and J by 10 bases, with 4 bases between the two germline ends. CDR1 and CDR2 from the germline V gene are KGHDR and SFDVKD.

Here the CDR3 DNA reads TGCGCCAGCAGCTTGGATCGGCTTTTCGAAGAAAAACTGTTTTTT. Amino acid sequence: CASSLDRLFEEKLFF. This chain uses TRBV5-1 with TRBJ1-4; D call uncertain. In germline, CDR1 is SGHRS, CDR2 YFSETQ. The CDR3 has 15 amino acids. Between the trimmed V and J ends, which lost 0 bases and 8 bases, there was a span of 14 bases.

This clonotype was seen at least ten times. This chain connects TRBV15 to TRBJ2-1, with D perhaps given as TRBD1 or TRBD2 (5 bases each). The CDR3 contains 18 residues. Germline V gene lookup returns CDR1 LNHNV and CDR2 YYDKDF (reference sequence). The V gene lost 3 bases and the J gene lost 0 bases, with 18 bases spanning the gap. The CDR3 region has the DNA TGTGCCACCAGCAGTTATTGGTCGGGGCCCAGCTCCTACAATGAGCAGTTCTTC. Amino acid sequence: CATSSYWSGPSSYNEQFF.

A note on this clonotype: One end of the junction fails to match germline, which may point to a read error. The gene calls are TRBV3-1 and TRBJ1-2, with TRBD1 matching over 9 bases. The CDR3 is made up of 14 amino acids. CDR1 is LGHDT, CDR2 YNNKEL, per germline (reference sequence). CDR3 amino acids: CASSLGTGLYGHTF. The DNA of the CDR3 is TGTGCCAGCAGCCTCGGGACAGGGCTCTATGGCCACACCTTC.

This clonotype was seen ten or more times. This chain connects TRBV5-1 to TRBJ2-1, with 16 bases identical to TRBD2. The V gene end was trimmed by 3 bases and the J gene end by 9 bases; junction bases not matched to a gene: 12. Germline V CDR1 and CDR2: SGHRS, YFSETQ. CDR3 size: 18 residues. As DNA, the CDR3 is TGCGCCAGCAGCTCGGGACTAGCGGGGGGGCCGAATCCGGCTGAGCAGTTCTTC. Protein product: CASSSGLAGGPNPAEQFF.

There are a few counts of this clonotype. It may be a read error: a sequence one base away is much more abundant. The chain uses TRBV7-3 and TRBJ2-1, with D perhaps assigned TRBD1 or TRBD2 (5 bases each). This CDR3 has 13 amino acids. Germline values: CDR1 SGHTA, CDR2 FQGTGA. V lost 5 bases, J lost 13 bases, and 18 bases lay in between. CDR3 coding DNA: TGTGCCAGCAGCAACGGGTTAGGGGAGACCCAGTTCTTC. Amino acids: CASSNGLGETQFF.

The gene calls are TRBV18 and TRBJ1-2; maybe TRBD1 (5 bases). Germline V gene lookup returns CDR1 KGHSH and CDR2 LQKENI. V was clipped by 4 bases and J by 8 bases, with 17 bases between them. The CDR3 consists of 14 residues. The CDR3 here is CASSRKAGQEGYTF. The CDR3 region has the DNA TGTGCCAGCTCACGCAAAGCGGGGCAGGAGGGCTACACCTTC.

CDR3 nucleotides: TGCTCCCAAGTCGGGGGCTCCTACAATGAGCAGTTCTTC. The encoded protein is CSQVGGSYNEQFF. The chain combines TRBV20-1 with TRBJ2-1, with D perhaps TRBD2 (6 bases). The CDR3 has 13 residues. Germline lookup yields CDR1 DFQATT and CDR2 SNEGSKA (reference sequence).

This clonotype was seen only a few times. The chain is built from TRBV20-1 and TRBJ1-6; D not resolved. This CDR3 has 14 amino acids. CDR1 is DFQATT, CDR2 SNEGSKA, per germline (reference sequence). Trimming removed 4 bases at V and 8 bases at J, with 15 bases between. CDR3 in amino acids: CSAKGGLGDSPLHF. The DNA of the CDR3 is TGCAGTGCTAAAGGCGGATTAGGAGATTCACCCCTCCACTTT.